The 2 T cell receptor beta chains given below trace back to one sample, sequenced in a study of T cell responses to AZD1222 COVID-19 vaccine. Assay used: immunoSEQ multiplex PCR; TCRdb lists only in-frame clones, some missing. This table holds 250,000 or so clones, more than 80% found once. This specimen consisted of peripheral blood, obtained on day 0 of AZD1222 vaccination. The receptors were gathered from an adult in good health.

The V call is TRBV29-1, the J call TRBJ1-3, with D possibly matching TRBD1 (5 bases). Trimming removed 4 bases at V and 4 bases at J, with 17 bases between. The CDR3 contains 15 residues. Germline CDR1 SQVTM, CDR2 ANQGSEA. CDR3 in DNA: TGCAGCGTTGCCGTCGGGGCCTTCGGGGGAAACACCATATATTTT. Encoded protein: CSVAVGAFGGNTIYF.

The chain links TRBV7-2 to TRBJ2-7; tentatively, D is TRBD2 (6 bases). Trimming took 4 bases from V and 2 from J, leaving 12 bases between them. CDR3 length: 14 residues. CDR1 is SGHTA and CDR2 is FQGNSA in the germline V gene. The CDR3 is CASSSAGPPYEQYF. The DNA of the CDR3 is TGTGCCAGCAGCTCCGCGGGACCCCCCTACGAGCAGTACTTC.